This passage covers 27 T cell receptor beta chains from one sample sequenced in a study of breast tumors, draining lymph nodes, adjacent tissues. The lymph nodes were axillary draining lymph nodes from breast cancer patients. TCRdb processed the multiplex PCR reads anew with MiXCR; each CDR3 protein has one entry. The table records about 200,000 distinct CDR3 sequences, approximately 30% of them present only once. The sequenced sample was axillary lymph node tissue. The source is a female donor with breast cancer. Some clones in this sample may be carry-over from other donors' samples.

This clonotype came up many times. In DNA form, the CDR3 reads TGTGCCTGGAGAAGCGGGACCACGAACACCGGGGAGCTGTTTTTT. It codes for CAWRSGTTNTGELFF. This sequence joins TRBV30 and TRBJ2-2; 7 nucleotides match TRBD2. The CDR3 has 15 residues. CDR1 is GTSNPN, CDR2 SVGIG, per germline (reference sequence). The V and J ends lost 3 bases and 0 bases, in that order; junction bases with no gene match: 4.

This clonotype came up a few times. Since a much larger clone is just one base distant, this may be a read error. V usage is TRBV6-1 and J usage is TRBJ2-3, with D tentatively TRBD1 (5 bases). V was shortened by 5 bases and J by 0 bases, with 12 bases between the two germline ends. There are 15 residues in the CDR3. CDR1 is MNHNS and CDR2 is SASEGT in the germline V gene. The CDR3: CASSHSGISTDTQYF. CDR3 in DNA: TGTGCCAGCAGTCATTCAGGGATTAGCACAGATACGCAGTATTTT.

The chain is built from TRBV12-3 or TRBV12-4 and TRBJ2-7, with 10 bases identical to TRBD1. This CDR3 contains 14 residues. The ends lost 6 bases at V and 7 bases at J; junction bases unmatched: 9. This chain's CDR3 is CASRTGTGALEQYF. The CDR3 nucleotides are TGTGCCAGCAGGACCGGGACAGGGGCTTTAGAGCAGTACTTC.

The rearrangement joins TRBV12-3 or TRBV12-4 to TRBJ1-5, with D possibly being TRBD1 (5 bases). With 3 bases removed from V and 6 bases from J, the gap between germline ends came to 9 bases. The CDR3 runs to 13 residues. CDR3 protein: CASSFGGTQPQHF. Written as DNA, the CDR3 is TGTGCCAGCAGTTTCGGGGGGACTCAGCCCCAGCATTTT.

In this sample, this clonotype turned up many times. The J gene is TRBJ1-5, the V gene TRBV10-2, with a tentative D call TRBD1 (5 bases). CDR1 is WSHSY, CDR2 SAAADI, per germline. This CDR3 region has 16 residues. Trimming stripped 2 bases from V and 0 bases from J, with 11 bases between. Written as DNA, the CDR3 is TGCGCCAGCAGTGAGGCCCCAGGGAATAGCAATCAGCCCCAGCATTTT. It translates to CASSEAPGNSNQPQHF.

This clonotype turned up a few times. The rearrangement joins TRBV6-1 to TRBJ2-4; TRBD2 agrees at 13 bases. J gave up 2 bases and V 5 bases, and 9 bases lay outside the gene matches. The CDR3 sequence is 18 residues long. CDR1 is MNHNS and CDR2 is SASEGT in the germline V gene. The CDR3 protein is CASSLLAGGPRTKNIQYF. The DNA for the CDR3 is TGTGCCAGCAGTTTACTAGCGGGGGGGCCTCGGACCAAAAACATTCAGTACTTC.

The rearrangement uses TRBV10-2 and TRBJ1-1; a possible D gene is TRBD1 (6 bases). V lost 7 bases to trimming and J lost 6 bases, with 15 bases between them. The CDR3 has 13 amino acids. The V gene's germline CDR1 is WSHSY and CDR2 SAAADI. The CDR3 DNA sequence: TGCGCCAGCACCTTACAGGGAACCCCTGAAGCTTTCTTT. It codes for CASTLQGTPEAFF.

A single count supports this clonotype. A much more abundant neighbour one base away suggests this may be a read error. The rearrangement joins TRBV11-2 to TRBJ2-1; possible D gene TRBD2, 6 bases. The V gene's germline CDR1 is SGHAT and CDR2 FQNNGV. The CDR3 spans 15 residues. This chain's CDR3 is CASRPQTRAFNGQFF. The CDR3 coding sequence is TGTGCCAGCAGGCCCCAGACTAGGGCCTTCAATGGGCAGTTCTTC.

This chain joins TRBV7-3 and TRBJ2-1; D gene uncertain. CDR1 SGHTA and CDR2 FQGTGA come from the germline V gene. The CDR3 covers 13 residues. V was pared by 7 bases and J by 2 bases, with 9 bases between. The CDR3 DNA follows: TGTGCCAGCATAGACGGAACCTACAATGAGCAGTTCTTC. Its protein is CASIDGTYNEQFF.

The chain employs TRBV10-3 and TRBJ2-1; TRBD2 aligns across 11 bases. V was clipped by 7 bases and J by 9 bases; unmatched bases: 23. The germline V gene has CDR1 ENHRY and CDR2 SYGVKD. There are 19 residues in the CDR3. CDR3 nucleotide sequence: TGTGCCATCATGACTAGCGGGGTCAATCCGGGACTAGCGGTTTCTGAGCAGTTCTTC. Translation gives CAIMTSGVNPGLAVSEQFF.

This clonotype appeared many times. The rearrangement links TRBV18 to TRBJ2-7; weak D call: TRBD2 (6 bases). Trimming pared 6 bases from V and 0 bases from J, leaving 9 bases between. This CDR3 is 13 amino acids long. The V gene's germline CDR1 is KGHSH and CDR2 LQKENI. Here the CDR3 reads CASSWDFSYEQYF. CDR3 nucleotide sequence: TGTGCCAGCTCTTGGGACTTCTCCTACGAGCAGTACTTC.

Many counts were recorded for this clonotype. This chain links TRBV11-2 with TRBJ2-5; a weak D match, TRBD1 (5 bases). The ends were cut back, 5 bases at V and 5 bases at J, with 9 bases in the middle. This CDR3 comprises 12 residues. Germline CDR1 is SGHAT and CDR2 is FQNNGV. The CDR3 spells CASSRGPETQYF. CDR3 nucleotides: TGTGCCAGCAGCAGGGGCCCCGAGACCCAGTACTTC. Using reference TRBV11-2 and TRBJ2-5 for the parts outside the CDR3, the full variable domain is EAGVAQSPRYKIIEKRQSVAFWCNPISGHATLYWYQQILGQGPKLLIQFQNNGVVDDSQLPKDRFSAERLKGVDSTLKIQPAKLEDSAVYLCASSRGPETQYFGPGTRLLVL.

This clonotype was seen at least ten times. J is TRBJ2-6 and V is TRBV20-1, with a weak D call TRBD1 (5 bases). V lost 0 bases and J 0 bases, leaving 12 bases between the germline ends. Germline V gene lookup returns CDR1 DFQATT and CDR2 SNEGSKA (reference sequence). CDR3 length: 17 residues. CDR3 nucleotide sequence: TGCAGTGCTAGAGACACAGGATCACACTCTGGGGCCAACGTCCTGACTTTC. Its protein is CSARDTGSHSGANVLTF.

This clonotype was counted between two and nine times. The chain combines TRBV18 with TRBJ2-7, with unresolved D. The CDR3 has 14 amino acids. V gave up 3 bases and J gave up 6 bases, with 15 bases separating them. The germline V gene encodes CDR1 KGHSH and CDR2 LQKENI. The CDR3 sequence is CASSPSDGSGEQYF. The CDR3 DNA sequence: TGTGCCAGCTCACCCTCCGACGGGTCCGGCGAGCAGTACTTC.

This clonotype was seen ten or more times. The rearrangement links TRBV6-6 to TRBJ2-1; D call uncertain. The CDR3 sequence is 14 residues long. Trimming took off 2 bases at V and 9 bases at J, with 14 bases between the two ends. In germline, CDR1 is MNHNY, CDR2 SVGAGI (reference sequence). CDR3: CASSYPNPIIEQFF. CDR3 sequence (DNA): TGTGCCAGCAGTTACCCCAACCCCATTATTGAGCAGTTCTTC.

There are many counts of this clonotype. This chain uses TRBV4-1 with TRBJ1-4, with 9 nucleotides matching TRBD1. CDR1 and CDR2 from the germline V gene are MGHRA and YSYEKL. The CDR3 consists of 16 residues. Trimming took 4 bases from V and 2 from J; bases not matched to a gene: 5. The CDR3 protein is CASSRDRVGTNEKLFF. DNA for the CDR3: TGCGCCAGCAGCCGGGACAGGGTAGGGACTAATGAAAAACTGTTTTTT.

Ten or more counts support this clonotype. This chain joins TRBV5-1 and TRBJ2-7, with 15 nucleotides matching TRBD2. Germline CDR1 and CDR2: SGHRS and YFSETQ. This CDR3 comprises 16 residues. Unmatched junction bases numbered 3, after V lost 3 bases and J lost 2 bases. The DNA of the CDR3 is TGCGCCAGCAGCTGGGGACTAGCGGGGGGAGCCTACGAGCAGTACTTC. Residues: CASSWGLAGGAYEQYF.

This clonotype was counted at least ten times. The chain is built from TRBV10-3 and TRBJ1-2, with D hard to call. V lost 7 bases to trimming and J lost 6 bases, with 12 bases between them. The CDR3 is made up of 12 amino acids. Germline loops: CDR1 ENHRY, CDR2 SYGVKD. The CDR3 DNA reads TGTGCCATCAACTCGAGAGGGAATGGCTACACCTTC. This codes for CAINSRGNGYTF.

In its sample, this clonotype was seen many times. The chain uses TRBV7-9 and TRBJ2-2; 7 nucleotides agree with TRBD1. Germline CDR1 SEHNR, CDR2 FQNEAQ (reference sequence). The V segment lost 2 bases and the J segment 6 bases; nucleotides outside the gene matches: 3. This CDR3 has 14 amino acids. CDR3 bases: TGTGCCAGCAGCTTAAAGGGGGCGGCCGGGGAGCTGTTTTTT. It codes for CASSLKGAAGELFF.

For this clonotype: This may be a read error: a much more frequent sequence differs by one nucleotide. The J gene is TRBJ2-5, the V gene TRBV5-1; perhaps D is TRBD1 or TRBD2 (5 bases each). CDR3 size: 14 residues. From germline, CDR1 is SGHRS and CDR2 YFSETQ. V was cut by 0 bases and J by 5 bases, with 11 bases left in between. The CDR3 region is CASSLDNWGETQYF. As DNA, the CDR3 is TGCGCCAGCAGCTTGGACAACTGGGGGGAGACCCAGTACTTC.

On this clonotype: Its ends do not fully match the called genes, so a read error is possible. The V and J genes are TRBV5-1 and TRBJ2-7, with D perhaps matching TRBD1 (5 bases). Germline-derived CDR1 and CDR2 are SGHRS and YFSETQ. The CDR3 has 14 amino acids. For the CDR3, the DNA is TGCGCCAGCAGCCCAGGTGGGGCTTCACACGAGCAGCACTTC. Protein sequence: CASSPGGASHEQHF.

This clonotype was recorded at least ten times. J is TRBJ2-5 and V is TRBV2; maybe TRBD2 (5 bases). Germline loops: CDR1 SNHLY, CDR2 FYNNEI. There are 12 residues in the CDR3. The V end was cut by 11 bases, the J end by 5 bases, with 15 bases between. Here the CDR3 reads CAGRGQEETQYF. CDR3 in DNA: TGTGCCGGTAGAGGGCAGGAGGAGACCCAGTACTTC.

The rearrangement uses TRBV7-2 and TRBJ2-5; TRBD2 matches 14 bases. In germline, CDR1 is SGHTA, CDR2 FQGNSA. The CDR3 spans 18 residues. V lost 4 bases, J lost 0 bases, and 7 bases stayed unmatched. The CDR3 DNA is TGTGCCAGCAGCTCTCCGGGACTAGCGGGGGACAACCAAGAGACCCAGTACTTC. This gives the protein CASSSPGLAGDNQETQYF. The variable domain in full, with the rest retrieved from reference TRBV7-2 and TRBJ2-5, is GAGVSQSPSNKVTEKGKDVELRCDPISGHTALYWYRQSLGQGLEFLIYFQGNSAPDKSGLPSDRFSAERTGGSVSTLTIQRTQQEDSAVYLCASSSPGLAGDNQETQYFGPGTRLLVL.

This clonotype was counted at least ten times. The chain uses TRBV5-1 and TRBJ2-7, with D perhaps TRBD1 (6 bases). The V end lost 3 bases, the J end lost 3 bases, and 7 bases lay between the germline ends. CDR3 size: 12 residues. Germline V gene sequence: CDR1 SGHRS, CDR2 YFSETQ. Written as DNA, the CDR3 is TGCGCCAGCAGCTCGGACAGCTACGAGCAGTACTTC. As protein: CASSSDSYEQYF.

This clonotype showed up just a few times. A much larger clone is a single base away; this may be a read error. This chain joins TRBV5-4 and TRBJ2-5; 7 bases line up with TRBD1. J was trimmed by 4 bases and V by 7 bases; bases with no gene match: 7. Looked up from germline, CDR1 is SGHNT and CDR2 is YYREEE (reference sequence). CDR3 length equals 13 residues. As DNA, the CDR3 is TGTGCCAGCTGGAACAGGGGTGCAGAGACCCAGTACTTC. As protein: CASWNRGAETQYF.

This clonotype was detected many times. This rearrangement joins TRBV2 to TRBJ1-2; the D is unclear. V lost 1 base and J lost 4, with 7 bases in between. The CDR3 runs to 13 residues. Germline V CDR1 and CDR2: SNHLY, FYNNEI. CDR3 protein: CASSEGHSYGYTF. The CDR3 coding sequence is TGTGCCAGCAGTGAAGGACACAGCTATGGCTACACCTTC.

In the case of this clonotype: A read error may be the cause here, since a much bigger clone is one base away. CDR3 loop: CSAPTLAGDYNGQFF. The DNA for the CDR3 is TGCAGTGCACCCACCCTAGCGGGAGACTACAATGGGCAGTTCTTC. The chain couples TRBV20-1 to TRBJ2-1; TRBD2 aligns across 10 bases. This CDR3 spans 15 amino acids. CDR1 and CDR2 from the germline V gene are DFQATT and SNEGSKA (reference sequence).